This is a list of T cell receptor beta chains from one sample in a study of blood T cell repertoires in COVID-19. Generated by immunoSEQ multiplex PCR, the TCRdb table keeps only in-frame clones and is missing some. The table has around 210,000 clones, about 84% seen once. Sample: peripheral blood. These receptor sequences come from a woman aged 80 or older with COVID-19, enrolled during active disease. CDR3s leave out the opening cysteine and the closing phenylalanine or tryptophan. Each record gives: V gene, J gene, CDR3 protein.

TRBV18	TRBJ2-5	ASSPPARGWGETQY
TRBV5-5	TRBJ2-5	ASSLGQGSWETQY
TRBV5-1	TRBJ2-1	ASSQGGRTNEQF
TRBV5-1	TRBJ2-2	ASSFSPQTGELF
TRBV5-1	TRBJ2-7	ASGTIPGQGAQQY
TRBV7-2	TRBJ1-5	ASSLMGQGSNQPQH
TRBV9	TRBJ1-1	ASSGDRENTEAF
TRBV7-9	TRBJ1-2	ASSATGDGYT
TRBV7-3	TRBJ2-2	ASSLGTGQGGELF
TRBV7-3	TRBJ1-1	ASSKDNRGLMEAF
TRBV11-2	TRBJ2-1	ASSRSPGGQF
TRBV6-5	TRBJ2-7	ASSFRRESYEQY
TRBV29-1	TRBJ2-7	SVVGTSRRSYEQY
TRBV14	TRBJ1-4	ASSPSGSGLF
TRBV11-2	TRBJ1-5	ASTLRGVLDQPQH
TRBV20-1	TRBJ1-1	SASGGGSTEAF
TRBV2	TRBJ1-4	ASSAGGQGYEKLF
TRBV5-1	TRBJ1-2	ASSLGQGARNYGYT
TRBV18	TRBJ1-1	ASSPPARGGTEAF
TRBV18	TRBJ1-5	ASSQSGTGGRQPQH
TRBV29-1	TRBJ2-3	SVRRLLTDTQY
TRBV16	TRBJ2-3	ASSRARNAQY
TRBV7-2	TRBJ2-5	ASSSTGAGTQY
TRBV6-1	TRBJ1-4	ASSDRATLPGQGTF
TRBV20-1	TRBJ1-5	SASAPRQGSNQPQH
TRBV6-5	TRBJ1-2	ASRRTGGYGYT
TRBV7-6	TRBJ2-5	ASSLRDRGYQETQY
TRBV10-3	TRBJ2-2	AISDRLDTGELF
TRBV24-1	TRBJ2-2	ATSPSGTGELF
TRBV7-9	TRBJ1-5	ALGQNQPQH
TRBV4-1	TRBJ1-3	ASSQEAGPGNTIY
TRBV18	TRBJ2-3	ASSPEGTGESDTQY
TRBV9	TRBJ2-7	ASSPPGISYEQY
TRBV4-1	TRBJ2-7	ASSQQGWGYEQY
TRBV29-1	TRBJ1-3	SVGTTGNTIY
TRBV2	TRBJ1-6	ASSPQVQSPLH